The 2 T cell receptor beta chains listed next were all sequenced from one sample in a study of cytomegalovirus exposure and HLA in healthy donors. PCR involved 60 Vbeta and 13 Jbeta primers. The table came from immunoSEQ multiplex PCR; TCRdb's copy has only in-frame clones and leaves some out. The sample gives roughly 160,000 clones, roughly 76% of which show up once; 13% is in the top ten. The sample comprised PBMCs. These receptors all come from a woman aged 45 to 65 in good health and CMV-seronegative.

This clone was recorded once. J is TRBJ2-5 and V is TRBV4-3; 7 bases agree with TRBD1. This CDR3 spans 17 amino acids. With V trimmed by 1 base and J by 2 bases, 10 bases remained unmatched. Germline lookup yields CDR1 LGHNA and CDR2 YSLEER. CDR3: CASSQALRQGGQETQYF. CDR3 nucleotides: TGCGCCAGCAGCCAAGCCCTTCGACAGGGCGGGCAAGAGACCCAGTACTTC.

As DNA, the CDR3 is TGTGCCAGCAGTTTATTGCGGTCAGGGGTGGGTACTGGGGCCAACGTCCTGACTTTC. Translation: CASSLLRSGVGTGANVLTF. The chain has TRBV27 and TRBJ2-6; weak D call: TRBD1 (6 bases). In germline, CDR1 is MNHEY, CDR2 SMNVEV (reference sequence). V was trimmed by 1 base and J by 2 bases, leaving 18 bases between them. The length of the CDR3 is 19 residues.